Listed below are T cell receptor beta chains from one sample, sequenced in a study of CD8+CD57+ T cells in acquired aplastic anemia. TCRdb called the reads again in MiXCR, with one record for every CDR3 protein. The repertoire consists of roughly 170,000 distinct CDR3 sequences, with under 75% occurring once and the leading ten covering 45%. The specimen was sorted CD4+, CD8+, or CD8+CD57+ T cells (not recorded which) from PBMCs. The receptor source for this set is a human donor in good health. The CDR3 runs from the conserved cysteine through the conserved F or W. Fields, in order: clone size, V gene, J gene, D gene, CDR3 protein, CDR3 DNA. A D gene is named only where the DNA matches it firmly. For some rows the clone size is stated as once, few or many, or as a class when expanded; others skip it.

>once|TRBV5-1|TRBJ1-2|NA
CASSEVGYGYTF
TGCGCCAGCAGCGAGGTCGGCTATGGCTACACCTTC
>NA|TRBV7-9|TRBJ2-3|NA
CASSRGGADTQYF
TGTGCCAGCAGCCGCGGCGGTGCAGATACGCAGTATTTT
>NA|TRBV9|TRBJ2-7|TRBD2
CASSAGWGGTYEQYF
TGTGCCAGCAGCGCCGGGTGGGGGGGAACCTACGAGCAGTACTTC
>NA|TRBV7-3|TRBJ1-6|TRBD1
CASSNTGVGSPLHF
TGTGCCAGCAGTAATACAGGGGTAGGCTCACCCCTCCACTTT
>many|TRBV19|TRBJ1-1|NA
CASSYMEFTEAFF
TGTGCCAGTAGCTATATGGAGTTTACTGAAGCTTTCTTT
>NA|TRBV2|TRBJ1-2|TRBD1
CASPGGAKGYTF
TGTGCCAGCCCAGGGGGCGCAAAAGGCTACACCTTC
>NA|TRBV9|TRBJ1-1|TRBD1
CASSPRQGVRTEAFF
TGTGCCAGCAGCCCCAGACAGGGCGTAAGGACTGAAGCTTTCTTT
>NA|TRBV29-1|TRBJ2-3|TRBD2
CSVPPGGRTDTQYF
TGCAGCGTCCCCCCGGGAGGACGGACAGATACGCAGTATTTT
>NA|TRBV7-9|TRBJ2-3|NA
CASSEGLLPRADTQYF
TGTGCCAGCAGTGAAGGCCTACTTCCTCGGGCAGATACGCAGTATTTT
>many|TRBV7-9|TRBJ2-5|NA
CASGTPSEETQYF
TGTGCCAGCGGGACCCCCTCGGAAGAGACCCAGTACTTC
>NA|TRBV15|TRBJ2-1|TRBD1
CATSKGGGYNEQFF
TGTGCCACCAGCAAAGGGGGCGGTTACAATGAGCAGTTCTTC
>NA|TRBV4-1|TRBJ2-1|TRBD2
CASSQDPEGGGGNEQFF
TGCGCCAGCAGCCAGGACCCAGAGGGCGGGGGTGGCAATGAGCAGTTCTTC
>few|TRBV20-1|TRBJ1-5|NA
CSAMLRGAPSNQPQHF
TGCAGTGCTATGTTAAGGGGGGCCCCGAGCAATCAGCCCCAGCATTTT
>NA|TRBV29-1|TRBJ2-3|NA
CSVDGRRYNEQYF
TGCAGCGTTGATGGGCGGAGATACAATGAGCAGTATTTT
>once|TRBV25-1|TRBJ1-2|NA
CASSDEGVWGYTF
TGTGCCAGCAGTGATGAGGGGGTTTGGGGCTACACCTTC
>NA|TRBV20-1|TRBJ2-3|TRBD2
CSALPSSGGNTDTQYF
TGCAGTGCCTTACCCTCTAGCGGGGGAAACACAGATACGCAGTATTTT
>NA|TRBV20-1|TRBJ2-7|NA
CSAGGQLGEQYF
TGCAGTGCTGGAGGGCAATTGGGGGAGCAGTACTTC
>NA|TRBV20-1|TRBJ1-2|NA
CSAEQGLGYGYTF
TGCAGTGCTGAGCAGGGGCTAGGCTATGGCTACACCTTC